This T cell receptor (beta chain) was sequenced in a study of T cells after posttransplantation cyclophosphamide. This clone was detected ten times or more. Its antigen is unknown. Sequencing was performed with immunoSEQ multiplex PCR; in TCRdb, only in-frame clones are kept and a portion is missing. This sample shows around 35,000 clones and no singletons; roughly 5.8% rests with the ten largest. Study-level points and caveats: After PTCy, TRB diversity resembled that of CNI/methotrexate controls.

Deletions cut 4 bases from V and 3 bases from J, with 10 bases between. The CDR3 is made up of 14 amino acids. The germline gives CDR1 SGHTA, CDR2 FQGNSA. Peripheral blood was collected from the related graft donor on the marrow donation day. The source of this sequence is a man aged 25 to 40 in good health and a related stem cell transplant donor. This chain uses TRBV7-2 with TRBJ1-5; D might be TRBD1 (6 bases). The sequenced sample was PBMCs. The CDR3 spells CASSSGQLNQPQHF. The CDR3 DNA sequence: TGTGCCAGCAGCTCCGGACAGCTCAATCAGCCCCAGCATTTT.